The present T cell receptor beta chain was sequenced within a study of identical twins (dated by TCRdb to the mid-2010s). About the study as a whole: TCR alpha and beta repertoires from monozygotic twins, unrelated adults of various ages and cord blood were deep-sequenced to test whether fetal clonotypes persist. Replicate twin experiments were performed at different times using different library preparation protocols to rule out contamination.

V trim: 3 bases; J trim: 6 bases; unmatched bases: 10. There are 16 amino acids in the CDR3, from cysteine to phenylalanine inclusive. Only the CDR3 portion is preserved as DNA: 48 bases, with reading frame beginning at the first base. CDR1 SEHNR and CDR2 FQNEAQ were looked up in the germline V gene (reference sequence). Every donor was a healthy Caucasian. The twin cohort consisted of three pairs of female monozygotic twins, all aged roughly 18 to 30 years. CD4+ and CD8+ T cell populations were isolated with positive isolation kits from Invitrogen. The paper's findings and limits, for the study overall: Because the same donors could not be followed over many years, conclusions were based on cross-sectional statistical analysis. Out-of-frame TCR alpha sequences shared between twins showed an excess of low generation-probability sequences compared with coincidental sharing between unrelated individuals. Fewer insertions were carried by abundant cord blood beta clonotypes, a similar but weaker trend appeared in young adult naive repertoires, and no such trend appeared in memory repertoires. In monozygotic twins, recombination models systematically underestimated out-of-frame TCR alpha sharing, but the models matched the sharing seen between unrelated individuals. Invariant T cells such as MAIT and iNKT could partly confound zero-insertion analyses, though diverse VJ usage argued against this for most clonotypes. Excess twin sharing in beta out-of-frame sequences was weaker because fewer shared sequences lowered the signal-to-noise ratio.

This clonotype has at least ten counts. This receptor's antigen is unknown. The record has no base qualities; no much larger clone is one base away. The library was prepared using 5' RACE. Sequencing relied on an Illumina HiSeq 2000. A universal primer binding site was added through template switching, and the final cDNA carried a unique molecular identifier so that TCR cDNA molecules could be counted accurately. First-strand cDNA for TCR alpha and beta chains was synthesized from specific primers in the conserved constant-segment region. To control for contamination, every cDNA library was double barcoded, receiving both a SMART-Mk sample barcode and Illumina barcodes. TruSeq adapter sequences, together with Illumina sample barcodes, were added in two successive PCR steps. Sequencing of the TCR alpha and beta cDNA libraries was done on the Illumina HiSeq platform using custom primers. The paper's data handling went like this. Raw reads were processed with MiGEC to extract unique molecular identifiers, and MiXCR was used to determine CDR3 positions. For each individual, recombination models were inferred using an EM algorithm with the repgenHMM and IGoR tools. Shared clonotypes were analyzed with the tcR package in R, and sharing was normalized by the product of cloneset sizes. To study raw recombination without the effects of thymic and clonal selection, out-of-frame nonproductive sequences were analyzed. Clones were called with MiXCR by TCRdb after fastp trimmed the public reads at Q25, and only in-frame beta chains were retained. Records with the same CDR3 protein are collapsed into one entry carrying the most frequent genes and DNA. In this record, the V and J calls reflect TCRdb's handling and not the investigators' own analysis. The sample table contains roughly 250,000 distinct CDR3 sequences; only one count was recorded for 6% to 8.5% of them. The ten top clones hold around 5% of the sample.

This same sample was also part of a study on yellow fever vaccine responses in identical twins. Per that second paper: According to the authors, in identical twins the way T cells responded to vaccination appeared partly convergent and partly personalized. Focusing on identical twins, the study followed the T cell clones that responded to the vaccine, and did so with precision.

This TCR was sampled from a woman aged 18-30 years in good health. Source material: CD8+ T cells sorted from blood. In this chain, TRBV7-9 is recombined with TRBJ2-1; a stretch of 8 junction bases matches TRBD2. CDR3 reads: CASSFSGTSMINEQFF. The DNA sequence follows: TGTGCCAGCAGCTTTTCCGGGACTAGTATGATCAATGAGCAGTTCTTC.